This TCR beta chain comes out of a study of early T cells in non-severe SARS-CoV-2 infection. Broader study findings: The study's VDJdb matching favored anti-spike CD8 responses and missed private and CD4 specificities.

This clonotype was seen more than once but under ten times. Its antigen is unidentified. Each cDNA molecule carried a unique molecular identifier. One entry per CDR3 protein results from TCRdb running MiXCR on the 5' RACE reads. Counted here are fewer than 85,000 distinct CDR3 sequences, roughly an eighth occurring once; the ten biggest clones make up 1.2% to 1.5%. The CDR3 extends over 14 amino acids. Trimming took off 5 bases at V and 3 bases at J, with 10 bases between the two ends. This chain connects TRBV12-3 or TRBV12-4 to TRBJ2-2; TRBD2 might be the D (6 bases). The sequenced material came from whole blood. The clonotype was recovered from an adult who was a healthcare worker with PCR-confirmed SARS-CoV-2 infection or an uninfected control (not recorded which). As DNA, the CDR3 is TGTGCCAGCAGTAGGCCGGGGGACACCGGGGAGCTGTTTTTT. Its translation: CASSRPGDTGELFF.